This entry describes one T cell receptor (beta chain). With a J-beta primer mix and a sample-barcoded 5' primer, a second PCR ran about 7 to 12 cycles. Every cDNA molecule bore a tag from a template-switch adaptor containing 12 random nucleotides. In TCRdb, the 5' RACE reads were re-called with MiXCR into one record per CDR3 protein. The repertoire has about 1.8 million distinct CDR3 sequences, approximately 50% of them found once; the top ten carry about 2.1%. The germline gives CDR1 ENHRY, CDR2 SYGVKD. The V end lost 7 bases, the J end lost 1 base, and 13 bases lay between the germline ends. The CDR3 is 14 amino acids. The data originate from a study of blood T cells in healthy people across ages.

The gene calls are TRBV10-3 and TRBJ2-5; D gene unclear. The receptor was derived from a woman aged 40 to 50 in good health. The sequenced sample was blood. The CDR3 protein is CAITPSGGQETQYF. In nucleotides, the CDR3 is TGTGCCATCACCCCCTCGGGCGGCCAAGAGACCCAGTACTTC.